This TCR beta chain was profiled in a study of stem cell transplantation in POMP-related autoinflammatory disease. Study conclusions and caveats: In PRAID patients, the number of distinct TRB V-J gene pairings was restricted.

PRAID featured immunodeficiency plus autoinflammation. TCRdb's copy holds only in-frame clones and misses some; the assay was immunoSEQ multiplex PCR. Among 9,900 or so clones listed, around 79% were seen once. Germline CDR1 is LGHDT and CDR2 is YNNKEL (reference sequence). The CDR3 is made up of 16 amino acids. V was pared by 4 bases and J by 2 bases, with 18 bases between. Comment on this clone: The target antigen is unknown.

This clonotype was sampled from a human patient with POMP-related autoinflammation and immune dysregulation (PRAID). A subset of T cells may come from the graft donor. The chain carries TRBV3-1 (or the pseudogene TRBV3-2) and TRBJ2-7, with D tentatively TRBD1 (6 bases). Specimen: CD4+ T cells from PBMCs, collected after stem cell transplantation. CDR3 bases: TGTGCCAGCAGCCGATTGGGGGCCCGACCTACCTACGAGCAGTACTTC. This codes for CASSRLGARPTYEQYF.